This T cell receptor beta chain was obtained from a study of cytomegalovirus exposure and HLA in healthy donors. Whole-study findings and limits: In most subjects, TCR beta sequences reportedly gave accurate predictions of HLA-A and HLA-B alleles. The study designated 150 or so TCR beta chains cytomegalovirus-associated.

This CDR3 is built from 17 residues. The ends lost 1 base at V and 2 bases at J; junction bases unmatched: 4. Germline assignment: CDR1 SGHVS and CDR2 FNYEAQ. Concerning this clone itself: Antigen: not known.

PCR involved 60 Vbeta and 13 Jbeta primers. Only in-frame clones appear in the TCRdb table, and some are missing; sequencing was by immunoSEQ multiplex PCR. The sample contains about 130,000 clones, around 81% of which appear only once. The sequenced material came from PBMCs. The chain uses TRBV7-6 and TRBJ1-5; 11 positions match TRBD1. The sequence came from a man between 18 and 35 years old in good health and CMV-seronegative. The CDR3 DNA follows: TGTGCCAGCAGCTTAGGGACAGGGGGCTACGGCAATCAGCCCCAGCATTTT. It encodes CASSLGTGGYGNQPQHF.